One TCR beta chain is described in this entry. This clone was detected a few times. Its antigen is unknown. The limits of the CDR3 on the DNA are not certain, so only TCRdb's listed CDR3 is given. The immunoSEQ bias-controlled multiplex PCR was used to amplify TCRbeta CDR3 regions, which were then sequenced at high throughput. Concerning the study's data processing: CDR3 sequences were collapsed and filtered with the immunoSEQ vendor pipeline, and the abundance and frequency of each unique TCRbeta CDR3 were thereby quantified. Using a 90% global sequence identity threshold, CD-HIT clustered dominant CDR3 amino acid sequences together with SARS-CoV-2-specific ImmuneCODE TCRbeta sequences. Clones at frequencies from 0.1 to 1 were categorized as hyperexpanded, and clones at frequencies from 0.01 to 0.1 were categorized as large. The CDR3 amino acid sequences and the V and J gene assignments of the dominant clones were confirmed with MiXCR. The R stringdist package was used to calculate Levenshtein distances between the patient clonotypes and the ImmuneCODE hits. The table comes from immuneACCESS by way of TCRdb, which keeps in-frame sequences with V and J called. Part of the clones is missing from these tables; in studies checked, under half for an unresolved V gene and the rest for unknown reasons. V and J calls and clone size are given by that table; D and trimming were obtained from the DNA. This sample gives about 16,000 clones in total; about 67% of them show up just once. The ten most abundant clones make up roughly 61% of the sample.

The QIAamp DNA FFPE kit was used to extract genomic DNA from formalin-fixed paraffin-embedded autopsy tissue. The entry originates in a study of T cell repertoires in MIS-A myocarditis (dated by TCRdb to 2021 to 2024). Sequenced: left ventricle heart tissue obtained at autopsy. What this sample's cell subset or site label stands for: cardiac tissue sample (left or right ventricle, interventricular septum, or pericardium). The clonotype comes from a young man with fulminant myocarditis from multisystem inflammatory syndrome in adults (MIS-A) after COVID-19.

The CDR3 reads as follows: CAWSPLISVPGVPWVAGSYNEQFF. The rearrangement combines TRBV30 with TRBJ2-1; no DNA check was done on the table's D call, TRBD2. The CDR3 runs 24 residues from the cysteine to the phenylalanine. The germline V gene (reference sequence) sets CDR1 to GTSNPN and CDR2 to SVGIG.